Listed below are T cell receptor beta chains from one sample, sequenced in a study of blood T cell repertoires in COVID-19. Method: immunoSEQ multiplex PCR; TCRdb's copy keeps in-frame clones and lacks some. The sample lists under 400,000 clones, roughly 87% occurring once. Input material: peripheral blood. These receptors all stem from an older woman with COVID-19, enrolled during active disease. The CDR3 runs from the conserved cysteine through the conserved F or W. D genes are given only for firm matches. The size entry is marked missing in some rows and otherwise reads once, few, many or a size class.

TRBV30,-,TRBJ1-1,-,CAWSQANTEAFF,TGTGCCTGGAGTCAGGCGAACACTGAAGCTTTCTTT
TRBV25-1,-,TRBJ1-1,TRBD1,CASRSSTGPTEAFF,TGTGCCAGCAGATCTTCGACAGGGCCCACTGAAGCTTTCTTT
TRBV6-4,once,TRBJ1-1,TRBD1,CASRAGTENTEAFF,TGTGCCAGCAGGGCCGGGACAGAGAACACTGAAGCTTTCTTT
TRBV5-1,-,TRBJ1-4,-,CASSLSGGANEKLFF,TGCGCCAGCAGCTTGTCCGGGGGAGCTAATGAAAAACTGTTTTTT
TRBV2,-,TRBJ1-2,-,CASSAPISGYGYTF,TGTGCCAGCAGTGCCCCAATTTCGGGCTATGGCTACACCTTC
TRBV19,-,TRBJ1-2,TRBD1,CASSIGTVNYGYTF,TGTGCCAGTAGTATTGGGACAGTTAACTATGGCTACACCTTC
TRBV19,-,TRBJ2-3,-,CASSTRTDTQYF,TGTGCCAGTAGTACTCGCACAGATACGCAGTATTTT
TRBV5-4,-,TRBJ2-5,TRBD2,CASSPGTSGAETQYF,TGTGCCAGCAGCCCCGGGACTAGCGGGGCGGAGACCCAGTACTTC
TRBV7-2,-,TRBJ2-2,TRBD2,CASSPRGRGASSGELFF,TGTGCCAGCAGCCCGCGGGGGCGGGGGGCGTCCAGCGGGGAGCTGTTTTTT
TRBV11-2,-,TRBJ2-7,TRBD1,CASSGQGADYEQYF,TGTGCCAGCAGCGGACAGGGAGCAGACTACGAGCAGTACTTC
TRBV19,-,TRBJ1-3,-,CASNDGPRFDF,TGTGCCAGTAACGACGGCCCCAGGTTCGATTTT
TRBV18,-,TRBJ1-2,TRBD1,CASSPLRQGQNYGYTF,TGTGCCAGCTCACCGCTCCGACAGGGCCAAAACTATGGCTACACCTTC
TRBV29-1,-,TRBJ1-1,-,CSVEEQTNTEAFF,TGCAGCGTTGAGGAACAGACGAACACTGAAGCTTTCTTT
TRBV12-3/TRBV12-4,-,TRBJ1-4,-,CASSFRGSEKLFF,TGTGCCAGCAGTTTCCGGGGGTCTGAAAAACTGTTTTTT
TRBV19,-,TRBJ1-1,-,CASSIWGPVTEAFF,TGTGCCAGTAGCATATGGGGGCCGGTGACTGAAGCTTTCTTT
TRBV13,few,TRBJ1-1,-,CASSLKGNRGTEAFF,TGTGCCAGCAGCTTAAAGGGGAATAGGGGCACTGAAGCTTTCTTT
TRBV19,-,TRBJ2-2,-,CASSIKAGTGELFF,TGTGCCAGTAGTATAAAGGCGGGAACCGGGGAGCTGTTTTTT
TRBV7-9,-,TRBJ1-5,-,CASSSSTGESHQPQHF,TGTGCCAGCAGCTCGTCAACAGGAGAGTCACATCAGCCCCAGCATTTT
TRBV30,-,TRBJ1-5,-,CAWSSGVLSQPQHF,TGTGCCTGGAGTTCAGGGGTGCTTAGTCAGCCCCAGCATTTT
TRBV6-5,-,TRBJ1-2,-,CASRAFGYQGYTF,TGTGCCAGCAGGGCCTTCGGGTATCAAGGCTACACCTTC
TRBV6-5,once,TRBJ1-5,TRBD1,CASTEGQNGYQPQHF,TGTGCCAGCACCGAGGGACAGAATGGGTATCAGCCCCAGCATTTT
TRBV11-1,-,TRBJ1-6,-,CASSFGLQSPLHF,TGTGCCAGCAGCTTCGGGTTGCAATCACCCCTCCACTTT
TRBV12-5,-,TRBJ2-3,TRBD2,CAPGGAQYF,TGTGCCCCCGGGGGGGCGCAGTATTTT
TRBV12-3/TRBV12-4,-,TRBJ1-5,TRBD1,CASSSGQNQPQHF,TGTGCCAGCAGTTCGGGACAGAATCAGCCCCAGCATTTT
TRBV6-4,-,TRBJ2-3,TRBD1,CASSREGATDTQYF,TGTGCCAGCAGCCGCGAGGGGGCCACAGATACGCAGTATTTT
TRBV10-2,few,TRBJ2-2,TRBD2,CASRKRLALDTGELFF,TGCGCCAGCAGAAAAAGACTAGCTCTGGACACCGGGGAGCTGTTTTTT
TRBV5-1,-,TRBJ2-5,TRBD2,CASSPFGLAGEETQYF,TGCGCCAGCAGCCCTTTTGGACTAGCGGGTGAAGAGACCCAGTACTTC
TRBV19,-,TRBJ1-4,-,CASSMGRKNEKLFF,TGTGCCAGTAGTATGGGCAGGAAAAATGAAAAACTGTTTTTT
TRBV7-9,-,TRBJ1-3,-,CASSPQVLGNTIYF,TGTGCCAGCAGCCCCCAGGTATTAGGAAACACCATATATTTT
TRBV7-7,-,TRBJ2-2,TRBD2,CASSLILAGTGELFF,TGTGCCAGCAGCTTAATACTAGCGGGGACCGGGGAGCTGTTTTTT
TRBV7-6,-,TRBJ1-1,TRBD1,CASSPVGGQGGALNTEAFF,TGTGCCAGCAGCCCAGTAGGGGGACAGGGTGGGGCCTTGAACACTGAAGCTTTCTTT
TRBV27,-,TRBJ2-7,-,CASSFGGRSYEQYF,TGTGCCAGCAGTTTCGGGGGGCGCTCCTACGAGCAGTACTTC
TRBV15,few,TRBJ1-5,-,CATSREGGGQPQHF,TGTGCCACCAGCAGAGAGGGGGGGGGTCAGCCCCAGCATTTT
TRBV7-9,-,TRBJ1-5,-,CASSPPGSNQPQHF,TGTGCCAGCAGCCCCCCGGGAAGCAATCAGCCCCAGCATTTT
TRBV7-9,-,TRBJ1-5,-,CASSLENSRNQPQHF,TGTGCCAGCAGCTTAGAGAACAGTCGCAATCAGCCCCAGCATTTT
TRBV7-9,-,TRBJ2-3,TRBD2,CASRLAGADTQYF,TGTGCCAGCAGGCTAGCGGGGGCAGATACGCAGTATTTT
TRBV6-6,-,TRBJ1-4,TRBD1,CASSYSGTDEKLFF,TGTGCCAGCAGTTATTCCGGGACAGATGAAAAACTGTTTTTT